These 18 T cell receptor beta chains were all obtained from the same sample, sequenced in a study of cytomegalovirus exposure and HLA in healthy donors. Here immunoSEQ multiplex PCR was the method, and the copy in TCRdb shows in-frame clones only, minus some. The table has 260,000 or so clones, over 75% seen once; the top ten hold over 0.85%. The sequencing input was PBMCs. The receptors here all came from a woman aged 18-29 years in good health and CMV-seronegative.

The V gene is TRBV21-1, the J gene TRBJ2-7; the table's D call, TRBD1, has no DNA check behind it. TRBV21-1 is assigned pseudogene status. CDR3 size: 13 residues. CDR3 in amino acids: CATTGQGAYEQYF. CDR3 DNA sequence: TGTGCCACCACCGGACAGGGGGCCTACGAGCAGTACTTC.

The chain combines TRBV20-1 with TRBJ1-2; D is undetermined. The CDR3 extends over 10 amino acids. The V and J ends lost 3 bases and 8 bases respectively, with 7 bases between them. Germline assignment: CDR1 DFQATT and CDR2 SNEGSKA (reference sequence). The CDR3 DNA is TGCAGTGCTAGCATTGTGGGCTACACCTTC. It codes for CSASIVGYTF.

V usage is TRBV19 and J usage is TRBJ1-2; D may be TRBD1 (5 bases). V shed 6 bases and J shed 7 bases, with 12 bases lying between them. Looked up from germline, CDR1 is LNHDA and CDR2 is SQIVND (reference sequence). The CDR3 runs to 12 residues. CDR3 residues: CASSSGNRGYTF. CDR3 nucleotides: TGTGCCAGTAGCTCAGGGAATCGTGGCTACACCTTC.

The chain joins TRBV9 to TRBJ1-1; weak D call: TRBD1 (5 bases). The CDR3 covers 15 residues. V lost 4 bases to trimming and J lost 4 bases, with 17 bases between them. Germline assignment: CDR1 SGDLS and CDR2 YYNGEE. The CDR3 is CASSTWTHMGTEAFF. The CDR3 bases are TGTGCCAGCAGCACTTGGACACACATGGGCACTGAAGCTTTCTTT. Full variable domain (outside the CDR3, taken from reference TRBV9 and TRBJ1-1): DSGVTQTPKHLITATGQRVTLRCSPRSGDLSVYWYQQSLDQGLQFLIQYYNGEERAKGNILERFSAQQFPDLHSELNLSSLELGDSALYFCASSTWTHMGTEAFFGQGTRLTVV.

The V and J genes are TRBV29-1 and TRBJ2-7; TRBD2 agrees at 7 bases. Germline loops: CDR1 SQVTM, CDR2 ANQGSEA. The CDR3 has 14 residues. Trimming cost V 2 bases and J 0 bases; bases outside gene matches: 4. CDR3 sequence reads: CSVERRGSSYEQYF. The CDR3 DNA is TGCAGCGTTGAACGGCGGGGGAGCTCCTACGAGCAGTACTTC.

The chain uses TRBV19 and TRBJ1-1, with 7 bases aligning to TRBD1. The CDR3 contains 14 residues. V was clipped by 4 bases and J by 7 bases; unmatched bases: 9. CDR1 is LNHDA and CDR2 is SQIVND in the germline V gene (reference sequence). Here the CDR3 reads CASSTQTGVIEAFF. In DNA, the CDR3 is TGTGCCAGTAGTACGCAAACAGGGGTTATTGAAGCTTTCTTT.

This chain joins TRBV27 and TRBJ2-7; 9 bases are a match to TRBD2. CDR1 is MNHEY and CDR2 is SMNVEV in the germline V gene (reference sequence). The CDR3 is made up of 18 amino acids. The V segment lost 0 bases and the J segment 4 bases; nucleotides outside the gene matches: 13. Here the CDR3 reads CASSLSGLAGVSTYEQYF. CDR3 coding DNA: TGTGCCAGCAGTTTATCGGGGTTAGCGGGAGTATCAACATACGAGCAGTACTTC.

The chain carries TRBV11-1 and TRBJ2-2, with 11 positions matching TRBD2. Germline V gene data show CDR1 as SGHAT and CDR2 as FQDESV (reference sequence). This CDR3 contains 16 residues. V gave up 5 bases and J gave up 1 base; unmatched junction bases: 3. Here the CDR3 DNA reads TGTGCCAGCAGCCCGGGACTAGCGGAGAACACCGGGGAGCTGTTTTTT. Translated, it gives CASSPGLAENTGELFF.

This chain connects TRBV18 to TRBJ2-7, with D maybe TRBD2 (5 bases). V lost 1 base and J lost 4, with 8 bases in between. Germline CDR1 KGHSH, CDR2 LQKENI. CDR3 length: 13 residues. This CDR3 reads CASSPLLAYEQYF. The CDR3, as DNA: TGTGCCAGCTCACCACTGCTAGCATACGAGCAGTACTTC.

The CDR3 sequence: CASGLGTGSNQPQHF. In DNA, the CDR3 is TGTGCTAGTGGCCTGGGGACAGGGAGCAATCAGCCCCAGCATTTT. This chain links TRBV12-5 with TRBJ1-5; 9 bases are a match to TRBD1. The CDR3 length is 15 residues. The trim removed 6 bases at V and 1 base at J, leaving 4 bases unmatched. Germline assignment: CDR1 LGHNT and CDR2 FRNRAP.

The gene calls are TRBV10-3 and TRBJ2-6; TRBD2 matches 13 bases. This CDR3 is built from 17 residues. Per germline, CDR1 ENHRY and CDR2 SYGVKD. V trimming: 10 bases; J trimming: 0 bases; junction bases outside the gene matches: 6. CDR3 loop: CATRTSGSSSGANVLTF. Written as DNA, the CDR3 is TGTGCCACCCGGACTAGCGGGAGTTCCTCTGGGGCCAACGTCCTGACTTTC.

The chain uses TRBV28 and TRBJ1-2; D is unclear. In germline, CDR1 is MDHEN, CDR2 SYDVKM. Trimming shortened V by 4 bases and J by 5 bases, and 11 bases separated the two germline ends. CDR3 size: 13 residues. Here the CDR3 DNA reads TGTGCCAGCAGTTACCAGGTGGCGTATGGCTACACCTTC. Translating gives CASSYQVAYGYTF.

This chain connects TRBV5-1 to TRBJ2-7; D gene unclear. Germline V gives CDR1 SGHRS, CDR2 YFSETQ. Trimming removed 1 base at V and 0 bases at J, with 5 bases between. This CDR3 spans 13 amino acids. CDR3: CASSLYGSYEQYF. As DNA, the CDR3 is TGCGCCAGCAGCTTGTACGGCTCCTACGAGCAGTACTTC.

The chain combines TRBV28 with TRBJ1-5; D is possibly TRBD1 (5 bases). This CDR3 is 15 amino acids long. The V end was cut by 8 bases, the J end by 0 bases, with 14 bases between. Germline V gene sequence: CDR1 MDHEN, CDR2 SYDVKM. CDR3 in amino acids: CASRGAGYSNQPQHF. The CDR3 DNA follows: TGTGCCAGCCGTGGGGCAGGGTATAGCAATCAGCCCCAGCATTTT. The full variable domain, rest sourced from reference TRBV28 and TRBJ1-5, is DVKVTQSSRYLVKRTGEKVFLECVQDMDHENMFWYRQDPGLGLRLIYFSYDVKMKEKGDIPEGYSVSREKKERFSLILESASTNQTSMYLCASRGAGYSNQPQHFGDGTRLSIL.

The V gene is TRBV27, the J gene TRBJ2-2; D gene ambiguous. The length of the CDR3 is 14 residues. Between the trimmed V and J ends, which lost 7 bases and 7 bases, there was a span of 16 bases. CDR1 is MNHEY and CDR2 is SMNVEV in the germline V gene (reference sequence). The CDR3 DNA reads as TGTGCCAGCAACCGAGGAAGTCTTGGCGGGGAGCTGTTTTTT. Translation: CASNRGSLGGELFF.

The CDR3 DNA sequence: TGCGCCAGCAGCTTGGAAAGCGAACAGGACGAGCAGTACTTC. Protein: CASSLESEQDEQYF. The J gene is TRBJ2-7, the V gene TRBV5-1; tentative D call: TRBD1 (5 bases). CDR3 size: 14 residues. CDR1 and CDR2 from the germline V gene are SGHRS and YFSETQ. V dropped 0 bases and J dropped 5 bases, with 12 bases sitting between them.

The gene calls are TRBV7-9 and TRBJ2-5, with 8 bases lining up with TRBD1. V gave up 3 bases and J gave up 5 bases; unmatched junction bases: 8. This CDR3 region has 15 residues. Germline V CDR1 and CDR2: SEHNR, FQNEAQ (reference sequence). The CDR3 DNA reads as TGTGCCAGCAGCTTGCCGACAGGGGAACGGGAGACCCAGTACTTC. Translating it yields CASSLPTGERETQYF.

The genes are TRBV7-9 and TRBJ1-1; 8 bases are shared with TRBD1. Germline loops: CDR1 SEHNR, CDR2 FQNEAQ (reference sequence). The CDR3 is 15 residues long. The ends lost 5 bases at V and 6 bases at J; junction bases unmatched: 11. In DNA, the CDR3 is TGTGCCAGCAGCCCGCGCGGACAGGGAGGGGCTGAAGCTTTCTTT. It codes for CASSPRGQGGAEAFF.